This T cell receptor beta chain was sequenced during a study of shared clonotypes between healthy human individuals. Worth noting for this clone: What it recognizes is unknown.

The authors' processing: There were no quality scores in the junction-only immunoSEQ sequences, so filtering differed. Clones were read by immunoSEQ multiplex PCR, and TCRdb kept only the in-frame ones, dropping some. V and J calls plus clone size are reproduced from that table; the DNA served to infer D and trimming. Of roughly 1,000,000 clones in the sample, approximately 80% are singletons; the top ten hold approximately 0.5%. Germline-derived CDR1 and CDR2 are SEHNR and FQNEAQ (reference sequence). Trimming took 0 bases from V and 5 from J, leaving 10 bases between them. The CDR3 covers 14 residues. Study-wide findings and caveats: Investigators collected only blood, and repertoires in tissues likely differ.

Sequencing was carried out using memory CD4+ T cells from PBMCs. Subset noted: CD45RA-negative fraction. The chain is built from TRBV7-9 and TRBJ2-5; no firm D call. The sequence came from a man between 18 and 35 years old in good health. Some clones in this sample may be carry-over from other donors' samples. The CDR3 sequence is CASSLASRFETQYF. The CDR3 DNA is TGTGCCAGCAGCTTAGCGTCTAGATTTGAGACCCAGTACTTC.